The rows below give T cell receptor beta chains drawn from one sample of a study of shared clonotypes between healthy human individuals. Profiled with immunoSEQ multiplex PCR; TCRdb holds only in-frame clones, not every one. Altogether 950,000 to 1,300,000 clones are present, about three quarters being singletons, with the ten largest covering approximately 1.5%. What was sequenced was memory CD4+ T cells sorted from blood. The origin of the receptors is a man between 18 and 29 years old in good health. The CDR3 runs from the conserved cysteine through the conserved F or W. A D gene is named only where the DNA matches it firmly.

CDR3aa: CASSPLISGNTIYF; v_gene: TRBV7-9; j_gene: TRBJ1-3; d_gene: NA
CDR3aa: CASNAPPGGSNTGELFF; v_gene: TRBV4-1; j_gene: TRBJ2-2; d_gene: TRBD1
CDR3aa: CASSLGGARLDTEAFF; v_gene: TRBV6-5; j_gene: TRBJ1-1; d_gene: NA
CDR3aa: CASSRASGSKDEQFF; v_gene: TRBV4-3; j_gene: TRBJ2-1; d_gene: TRBD2
CDR3aa: CASSHGGTGINEQFF; v_gene: TRBV7-6; j_gene: TRBJ2-1; d_gene: TRBD1
CDR3aa: CASSLAGTGAYGYTF; v_gene: TRBV7-2; j_gene: TRBJ1-2; d_gene: TRBD1
CDR3aa: CASSYSSNQPQHF; v_gene: TRBV10-1; j_gene: TRBJ1-5; d_gene: NA
CDR3aa: CAWTLGGNTEAFF; v_gene: TRBV30; j_gene: TRBJ1-1; d_gene: NA
CDR3aa: CASSLGGSNTGELFF; v_gene: TRBV28; j_gene: TRBJ2-2; d_gene: NA
CDR3aa: CAWTSGGNEQYF; v_gene: TRBV30; j_gene: TRBJ2-7; d_gene: TRBD2
CDR3aa: CASSKVTGQASNYGYTF; v_gene: TRBV2; j_gene: TRBJ1-2; d_gene: TRBD1
CDR3aa: CAVKTGAGNTIYF; v_gene: TRBV28; j_gene: TRBJ1-3; d_gene: TRBD1
CDR3aa: CASSLAAGSYEQFF; v_gene: TRBV11-2; j_gene: TRBJ2-1; d_gene: NA
CDR3aa: CASTPLPANTGELFF; v_gene: TRBV5-1; j_gene: TRBJ2-2; d_gene: NA
CDR3aa: CASSVGAVTDTQYF; v_gene: TRBV9; j_gene: TRBJ2-3; d_gene: NA
CDR3aa: CATSRDTVQGEAFF; v_gene: TRBV15; j_gene: TRBJ1-1; d_gene: NA
CDR3aa: CASSEEGVHEQYF; v_gene: TRBV6-1; j_gene: TRBJ2-7; d_gene: NA
CDR3aa: CASSRIASGANVLTF; v_gene: TRBV6-1; j_gene: TRBJ2-6; d_gene: NA
CDR3aa: CASKRDISGNTIYF; v_gene: TRBV6-1; j_gene: TRBJ1-3; d_gene: NA
CDR3aa: CASSPAGQSNTEAFF; v_gene: TRBV18; j_gene: TRBJ1-1; d_gene: TRBD1
CDR3aa: CSALLRTQYF; v_gene: TRBV29-1; j_gene: TRBJ2-5; d_gene: NA
CDR3aa: CASSPQGSLVGYTF; v_gene: TRBV7-2; j_gene: TRBJ1-2; d_gene: NA
CDR3aa: CATPRVCDHRGAFF; v_gene: TRBV10-3; j_gene: TRBJ2-2; d_gene: NA
CDR3aa: CASSPGITPDTQYF; v_gene: TRBV13; j_gene: TRBJ2-3; d_gene: NA
CDR3aa: CSASLGAEAFF; v_gene: TRBV20-1; j_gene: TRBJ1-1; d_gene: NA
CDR3aa: CATRARASSNTIYF; v_gene: TRBV28; j_gene: TRBJ1-3; d_gene: NA
CDR3aa: CASRGLEYSGNTIYF; v_gene: TRBV6-6; j_gene: TRBJ1-3; d_gene: NA
CDR3aa: CASSPGTSGQETQYF; v_gene: TRBV18; j_gene: TRBJ2-5; d_gene: TRBD2
CDR3aa: CASSQGTGREQYF; v_gene: TRBV18; j_gene: TRBJ2-7; d_gene: TRBD1
CDR3aa: CASSERAGTGSNQYF; v_gene: TRBV2; j_gene: TRBJ2-5; d_gene: NA
CDR3aa: CASSLSAGSSEKLFF; v_gene: TRBV28; j_gene: TRBJ1-4; d_gene: NA
CDR3aa: CASRGGQGNQPQHF; v_gene: TRBV19; j_gene: TRBJ1-5; d_gene: TRBD1
CDR3aa: CASSRGASGRSGEQFF; v_gene: TRBV19; j_gene: TRBJ2-1; d_gene: NA
CDR3aa: CASSRGGATYNEQFF; v_gene: TRBV5-1; j_gene: TRBJ2-1; d_gene: NA
CDR3aa: CASSQVKFYGYTF; v_gene: TRBV14; j_gene: TRBJ1-2; d_gene: NA
CDR3aa: CASSTTPNTEAFF; v_gene: TRBV19; j_gene: TRBJ1-1; d_gene: NA
CDR3aa: CASSIRIGPIEQYF; v_gene: TRBV7-8; j_gene: TRBJ2-7; d_gene: NA
CDR3aa: CASSPGGVAGGPGELFF; v_gene: TRBV5-4; j_gene: TRBJ2-2; d_gene: TRBD2
CDR3aa: CASSSDGDTQYF; v_gene: TRBV6-5; j_gene: TRBJ2-3; d_gene: NA
CDR3aa: CASSLEAGGGYTF; v_gene: TRBV7-9; j_gene: TRBJ1-2; d_gene: NA
CDR3aa: CASSIGPGTSTDTQYF; v_gene: TRBV19; j_gene: TRBJ2-3; d_gene: NA
CDR3aa: CASSANGKTTDTQYF; v_gene: TRBV2; j_gene: TRBJ2-3; d_gene: NA
CDR3aa: CARSNTGELFF; v_gene: TRBV5-3; j_gene: TRBJ2-2; d_gene: NA
CDR3aa: CASSLRGVDQPQHF; v_gene: TRBV28; j_gene: TRBJ1-5; d_gene: NA
CDR3aa: CASSYPPQETQYF; v_gene: TRBV6-6; j_gene: TRBJ2-5; d_gene: NA
CDR3aa: CASSSSGLAYNSPLHF; v_gene: TRBV5-4; j_gene: TRBJ1-6; d_gene: NA
CDR3aa: CASRPQGAGSYNEQFF; v_gene: TRBV5-6; j_gene: TRBJ2-1; d_gene: TRBD1